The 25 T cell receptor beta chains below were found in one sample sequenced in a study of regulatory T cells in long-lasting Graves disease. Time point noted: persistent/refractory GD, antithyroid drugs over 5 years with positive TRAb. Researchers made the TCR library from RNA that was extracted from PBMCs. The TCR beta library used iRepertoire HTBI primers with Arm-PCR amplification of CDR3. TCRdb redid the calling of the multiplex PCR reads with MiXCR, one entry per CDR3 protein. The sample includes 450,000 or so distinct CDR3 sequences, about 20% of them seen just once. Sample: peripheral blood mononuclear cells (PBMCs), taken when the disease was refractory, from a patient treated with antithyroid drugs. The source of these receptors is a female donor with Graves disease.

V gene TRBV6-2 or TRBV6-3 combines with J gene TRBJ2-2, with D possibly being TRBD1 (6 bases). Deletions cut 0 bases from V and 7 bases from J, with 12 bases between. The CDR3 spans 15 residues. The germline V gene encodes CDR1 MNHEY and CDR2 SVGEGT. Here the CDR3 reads CASSYSGTIYGELFF. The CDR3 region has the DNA TGTGCCAGCAGTTACTCAGGGACAATCTACGGGGAGCTGTTTTTT.

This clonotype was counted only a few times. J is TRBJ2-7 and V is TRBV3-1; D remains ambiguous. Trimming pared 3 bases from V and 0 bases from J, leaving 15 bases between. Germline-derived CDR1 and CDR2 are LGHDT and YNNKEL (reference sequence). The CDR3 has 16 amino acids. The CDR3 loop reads CASSHCRADSSYEQYF. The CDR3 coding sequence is TGTGCCAGCAGCCACTGCCGGGCAGATAGCTCCTACGAGCAGTACTTC.

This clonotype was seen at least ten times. The CDR3 sequence: CASSFGLHQETQYF. DNA of the CDR3: TGTGCCAGCAGTTTCGGACTGCACCAAGAGACCCAGTACTTC. The chain combines TRBV27 with TRBJ2-5; tentatively, D is TRBD2 (5 bases). V was shortened by 3 bases and J by 0 bases, with 8 bases between the two germline ends. Germline V gene sequence: CDR1 MNHEY, CDR2 SMNVEV (reference sequence). The CDR3 is 14 amino acids.

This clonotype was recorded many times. The CDR3 reads CASSVGRDGSLYEQYF. The CDR3 DNA follows: TGTGCCAGCAGCGTAGGCCGGGACGGGAGTCTCTACGAGCAGTACTTC. V usage is TRBV9 and J usage is TRBJ2-7, with D possibly matching TRBD2 (6 bases). CDR1 and CDR2 (germline): SGDLS, YYNGEE. CDR3 length: 16 amino acids. Trimming removed 0 bases at V and 3 bases at J, with 16 bases between. Full variable domain (rest looked up from reference TRBV9 and TRBJ2-7): DSGVTQTPKHLITATGQRVTLRCSPRSGDLSVYWYQQSLDQGLQFLIQYYNGEERAKGNILERFSAQQFPDLHSELNLSSLELGDSALYFCASSVGRDGSLYEQYFGPGTRLTVT.

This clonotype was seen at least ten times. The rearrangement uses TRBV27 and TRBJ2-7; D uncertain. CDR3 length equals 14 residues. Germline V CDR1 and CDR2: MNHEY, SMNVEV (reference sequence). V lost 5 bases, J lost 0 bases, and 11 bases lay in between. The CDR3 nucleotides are TGTGCCAGCAGTCCCACTTGGAGCTCCTACGAGCAGTACTTC. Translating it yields CASSPTWSSYEQYF.

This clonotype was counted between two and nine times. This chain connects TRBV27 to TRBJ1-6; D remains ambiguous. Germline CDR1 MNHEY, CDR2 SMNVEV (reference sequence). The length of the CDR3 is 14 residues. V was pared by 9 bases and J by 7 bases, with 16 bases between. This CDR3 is CASRDGGINSPLHF. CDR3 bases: TGTGCCAGTCGAGATGGAGGGATCAATTCACCCCTCCACTTT.

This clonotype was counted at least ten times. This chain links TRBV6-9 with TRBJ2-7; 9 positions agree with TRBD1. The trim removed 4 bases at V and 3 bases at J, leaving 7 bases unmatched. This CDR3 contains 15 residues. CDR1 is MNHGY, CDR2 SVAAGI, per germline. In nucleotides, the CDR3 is TGTGCCAGCAGTTCATGGACAGGGGCGCGCTACGAGCAGTACTTC. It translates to CASSSWTGARYEQYF.

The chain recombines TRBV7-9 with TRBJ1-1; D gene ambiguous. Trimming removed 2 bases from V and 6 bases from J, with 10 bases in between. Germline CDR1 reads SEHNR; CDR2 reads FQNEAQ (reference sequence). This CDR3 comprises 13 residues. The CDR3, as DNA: TGTGCCAGCAGCTTATCAATTGGGTCTGAAGCTTTCTTT. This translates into CASSLSIGSEAFF.

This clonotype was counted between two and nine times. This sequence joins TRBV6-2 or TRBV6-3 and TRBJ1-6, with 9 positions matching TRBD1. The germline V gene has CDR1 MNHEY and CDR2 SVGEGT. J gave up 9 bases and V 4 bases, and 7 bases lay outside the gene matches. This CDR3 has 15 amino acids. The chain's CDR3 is CASSLLGTGSSPLHF. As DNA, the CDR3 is TGTGCCAGCAGTTTATTAGGGACAGGGTCTTCACCCCTCCACTTT.

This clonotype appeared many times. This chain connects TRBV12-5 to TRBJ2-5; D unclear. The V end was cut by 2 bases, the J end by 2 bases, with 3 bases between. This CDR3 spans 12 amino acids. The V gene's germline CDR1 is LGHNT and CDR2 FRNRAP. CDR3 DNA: TGTGCTAGTGGTTTGTTTCAAGAGACCCAGTACTTC. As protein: CASGLFQETQYF.

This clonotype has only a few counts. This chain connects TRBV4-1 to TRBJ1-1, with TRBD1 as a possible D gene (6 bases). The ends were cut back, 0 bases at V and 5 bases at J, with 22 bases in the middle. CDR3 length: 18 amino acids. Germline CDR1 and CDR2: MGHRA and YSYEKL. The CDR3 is CASSQEKVLFGGLTEAFF. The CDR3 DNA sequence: TGCGCCAGCAGCCAAGAAAAAGTCCTTTTTGGGGGGCTTACTGAAGCTTTCTTT.

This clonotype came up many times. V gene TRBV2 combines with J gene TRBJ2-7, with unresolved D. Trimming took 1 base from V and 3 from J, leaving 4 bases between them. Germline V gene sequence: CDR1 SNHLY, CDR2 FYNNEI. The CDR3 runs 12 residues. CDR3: CASSEVVYEQYF. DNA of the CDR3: TGTGCCAGCAGTGAAGTCGTCTACGAGCAGTACTTC. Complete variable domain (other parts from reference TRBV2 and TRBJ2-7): EPEVTQTPSHQVTQMGQEVILRCVPISNHLYFYWYRQILGQKVEFLVSFYNNEISEKSEIFDDQFSVERPDGSNFTLKIRSTKLEDSAMYFCASSEVVYEQYFGPGTRLTVT.

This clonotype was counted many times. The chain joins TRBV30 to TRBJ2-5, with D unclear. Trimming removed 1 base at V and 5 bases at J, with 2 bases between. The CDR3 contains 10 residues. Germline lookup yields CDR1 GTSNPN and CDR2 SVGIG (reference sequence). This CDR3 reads CAWSEETQYF. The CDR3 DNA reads TGTGCCTGGAGTGAGGAGACCCAGTACTTC.

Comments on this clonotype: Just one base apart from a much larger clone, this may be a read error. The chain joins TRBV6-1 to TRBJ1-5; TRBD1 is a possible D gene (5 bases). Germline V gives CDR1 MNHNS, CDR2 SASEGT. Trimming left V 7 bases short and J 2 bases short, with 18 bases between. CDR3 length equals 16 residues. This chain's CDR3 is CASTSDGGSGNQPQHF. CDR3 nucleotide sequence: TGTGCCAGCACCTCGGACGGGGGAAGCGGCAATCAGCCCCAGCATTTT.

In DNA, the CDR3 is TGCGCCAGCAGCCCGGGTGAGTCCTACGAGCAGTACTTC. Translating gives CASSPGESYEQYF. J is TRBJ2-7 and V is TRBV5-1; no definite D call. V was cut by 4 bases and J by 1 base, with 9 bases left in between. CDR1 and CDR2 from the germline V gene are SGHRS and YFSETQ. The CDR3 extends over 13 amino acids.

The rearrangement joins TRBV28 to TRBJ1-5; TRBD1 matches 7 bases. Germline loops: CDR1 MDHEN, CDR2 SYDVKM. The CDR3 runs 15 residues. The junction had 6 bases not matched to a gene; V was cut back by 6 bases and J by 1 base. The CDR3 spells CASRGRGPSNQPQHF. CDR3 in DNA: TGTGCCAGCAGGGGGAGGGGGCCGAGCAATCAGCCCCAGCATTTT.

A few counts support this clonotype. The CDR3 loop is CASDFQGLNTGELFF. Written as DNA, the CDR3 is TGTGCCAGCGACTTTCAGGGGCTGAACACCGGGGAGCTGTTTTTT. This chain uses TRBV6-1 with TRBJ2-2; tentatively, D is TRBD1 (6 bases). Germline CDR1 is MNHNS and CDR2 is SASEGT. The V and J ends lost 8 bases and 1 base respectively, with 14 bases between them. CDR3 length: 15 residues.

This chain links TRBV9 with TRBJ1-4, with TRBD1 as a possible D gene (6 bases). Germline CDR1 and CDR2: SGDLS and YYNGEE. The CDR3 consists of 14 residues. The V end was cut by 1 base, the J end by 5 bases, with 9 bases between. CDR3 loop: CASSVTQGNEKLFF. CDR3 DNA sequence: TGTGCCAGCAGCGTAACTCAGGGGAATGAAAAACTGTTTTTT.

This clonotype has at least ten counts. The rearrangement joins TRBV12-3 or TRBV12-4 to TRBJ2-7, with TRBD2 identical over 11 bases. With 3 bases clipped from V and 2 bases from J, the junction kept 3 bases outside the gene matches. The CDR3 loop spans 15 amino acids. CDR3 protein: CASSLGTSGPYEQYF. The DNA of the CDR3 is TGTGCCAGCAGTTTGGGGACTAGCGGACCCTACGAGCAGTACTTC.

The CDR3 region is CASSYSSGTRYEQYF. The CDR3 DNA is TGTGCCAGCAGTTACTCTTCCGGGACAAGATACGAGCAGTACTTC. V and J are TRBV6-9 and TRBJ2-7, with D possibly being TRBD1 (6 bases). CDR3 length: 15 amino acids. CDR1 and CDR2 (germline): MNHGY, SVAAGI. Trimming took 3 bases from V and 4 from J, leaving 16 bases between them.

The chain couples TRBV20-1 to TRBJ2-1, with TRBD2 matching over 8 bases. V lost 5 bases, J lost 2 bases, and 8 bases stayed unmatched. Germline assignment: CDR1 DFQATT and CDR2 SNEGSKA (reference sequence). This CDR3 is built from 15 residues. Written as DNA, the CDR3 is TGCAGTGCTCAGGACGGGACTAGACCCTACAATGAGCAGTTCTTC. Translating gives CSAQDGTRPYNEQFF.

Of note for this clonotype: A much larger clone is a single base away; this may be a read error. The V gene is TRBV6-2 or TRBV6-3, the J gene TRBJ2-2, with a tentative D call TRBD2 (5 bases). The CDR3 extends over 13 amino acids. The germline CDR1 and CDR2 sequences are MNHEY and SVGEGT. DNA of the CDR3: TGTGCCAGCAGTGAGTTGGTCACCGGGGAGCTGCTTTTT. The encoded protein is CASSELVTGELLF.

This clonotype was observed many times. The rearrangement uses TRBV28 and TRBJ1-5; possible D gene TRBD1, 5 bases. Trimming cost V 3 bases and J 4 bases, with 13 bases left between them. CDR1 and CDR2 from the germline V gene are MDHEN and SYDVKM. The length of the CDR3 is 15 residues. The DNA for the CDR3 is TGTGCCAGCAGTTTGTGGGGGGACCCTAATCAGCCCCAGCATTTT. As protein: CASSLWGDPNQPQHF.

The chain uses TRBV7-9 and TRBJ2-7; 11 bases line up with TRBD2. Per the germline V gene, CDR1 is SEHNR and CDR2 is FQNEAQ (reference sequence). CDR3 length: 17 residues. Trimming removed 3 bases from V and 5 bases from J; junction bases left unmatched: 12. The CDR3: CASSFWGGLAGVDEQYF. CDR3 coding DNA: TGTGCCAGCAGCTTTTGGGGCGGACTAGCGGGCGTGGACGAGCAGTACTTC.

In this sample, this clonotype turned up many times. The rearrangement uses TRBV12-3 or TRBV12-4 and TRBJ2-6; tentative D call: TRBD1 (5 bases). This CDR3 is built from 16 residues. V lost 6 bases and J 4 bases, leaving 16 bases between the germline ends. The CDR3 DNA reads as TGTGCCAGCAGCCGACAGCTTCCCTCCGGGGCCAACGTCCTGACTTTC. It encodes CASSRQLPSGANVLTF.